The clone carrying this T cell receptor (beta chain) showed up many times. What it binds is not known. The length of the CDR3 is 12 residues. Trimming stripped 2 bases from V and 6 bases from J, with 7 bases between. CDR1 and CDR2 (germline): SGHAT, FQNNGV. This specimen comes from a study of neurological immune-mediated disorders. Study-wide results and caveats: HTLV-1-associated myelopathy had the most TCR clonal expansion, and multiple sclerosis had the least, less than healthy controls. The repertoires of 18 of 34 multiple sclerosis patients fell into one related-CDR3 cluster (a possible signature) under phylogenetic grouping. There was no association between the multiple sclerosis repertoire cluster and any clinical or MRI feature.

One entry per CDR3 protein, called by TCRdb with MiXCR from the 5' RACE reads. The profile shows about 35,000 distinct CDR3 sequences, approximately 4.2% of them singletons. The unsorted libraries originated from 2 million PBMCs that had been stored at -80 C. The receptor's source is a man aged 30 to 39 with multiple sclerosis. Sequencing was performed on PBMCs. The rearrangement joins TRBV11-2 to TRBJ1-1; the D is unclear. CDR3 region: CASSLLRAEAFF. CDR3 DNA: TGTGCCAGCAGCTTATTAAGGGCTGAAGCTTTCTTT.